The source of this TCR beta chain is a study of a mutant IDH1 vaccine in newly diagnosed glioma. Study overall: Previous treatment comprised radiotherapy, temozolomide, or both, mostly both. General study results and limits: Immune responses arising from the vaccine appeared in around 93% of patients.

The V gene lost 3 bases and the J gene lost 8 bases, with 11 bases spanning the gap. The CDR3 loop spans 13 amino acids. CDR1 and CDR2 (germline): PRHDT, FYEKMQ (reference sequence). Notes on this clone: What it binds is unknown.

As for time point: week 11, during vaccination. All doses held 300 ug of mutant IDH1 20-mer peptide, with topical imiquimod. Using immunoSEQ multiplex PCR, the repertoire was profiled, and TCRdb retains in-frame clones only, with some absent. The profile covers roughly 57,000 clones, with around 91% appearing a single time and around 2% taken by the ten largest. J is TRBJ2-1 and V is TRBV13; D unclear. The sample consisted of PBMCs, taken from a glioma patient whose treatment included an IDH1 peptide vaccine. The sequence was collected from a man in his forties with glioma. The CDR3 loop is CASSFGIDYEQFF. CDR3 coding DNA: TGTGCCAGCAGCTTTGGGATAGACTATGAGCAGTTCTTC.